This entry features one T cell receptor beta chain sequence. Antigen unknown. Libraries were made from TCR beta cDNA, and they carried unique molecular identifiers. Starting from roughly 1.1 to 9.2 million T cells, the study yielded roughly 0.5 million cDNA molecules. MiXCR was run by TCRdb on the PCR reads, yielding one entry per CDR3 protein. The sample lists 700,000 to 900,000 distinct CDR3 sequences; around 42% were seen once. This sample was taken from a study of post-analysis software for immune sequencing data. The wider study: Relapsing-remitting, secondary progressive and progressive-relapsing multiple sclerosis courses were included.

General observations from the study: Strong co-clustering by F measure was evident for samples that had been prepared in the same batch. Significantly decreased normalized Chao1 diversity was recorded for multiple sclerosis patients relative to controls.

This clonotype was obtained from a girl aged 10 to 17 with multiple sclerosis. What was sequenced was blood.

The CDR3 reads CSVEETGGRPDEQYF. The CDR3 nucleotides are TGCAGCGTTGAAGAAACCGGCGGGAGGCCGGACGAGCAGTACTTC. The rearrangement links TRBV29-1 to TRBJ2-4; 8 nucleotides agree with TRBD2. The J call is in doubt because the DNA end fits TRBJ2-7 better. The CDR3 extends over 15 amino acids. Looked up from germline, CDR1 is SQVTM and CDR2 is ANQGSEA.